This T cell receptor beta chain was observed in a study of cytomegalovirus exposure and HLA in healthy donors. Study-wide background: Findings of an earlier analysis included roughly 120 million unique TCR beta sequences from 190 million or so T cells.

The PCR employed 60 Vbeta primers together with 13 Jbeta primers. The method was immunoSEQ multiplex PCR; TCRdb's version includes in-frame clones alone and lacks a portion of them. This repertoire shows about 120,000 clones, 70% to 85% found once; its top ten account for around 4.3%. This clone was picked up a small number of times. Its antigen is currently unknown. Trimming removed 2 bases at V and 0 bases at J, with 13 bases between. CDR1 and CDR2 (germline): MNHEY, SMNVEV (reference sequence). The CDR3 loop spans 16 amino acids. Overall study findings and caveats: Productive status was seen about 90% or about 30% of the time for most TCR beta V segments in an earlier analysis.

The receptor comes from a middle-aged woman in good health and CMV-seropositive. V and J are TRBV27 and TRBJ1-1; D is perhaps TRBD1 (5 bases). Sequenced material: PBMCs. The CDR3 nucleotides are TGTGCCAGCAGTTTAAAATTGGGGGGGTTGAACACTGAAGCTTTCTTT. Protein: CASSLKLGGLNTEAFF.